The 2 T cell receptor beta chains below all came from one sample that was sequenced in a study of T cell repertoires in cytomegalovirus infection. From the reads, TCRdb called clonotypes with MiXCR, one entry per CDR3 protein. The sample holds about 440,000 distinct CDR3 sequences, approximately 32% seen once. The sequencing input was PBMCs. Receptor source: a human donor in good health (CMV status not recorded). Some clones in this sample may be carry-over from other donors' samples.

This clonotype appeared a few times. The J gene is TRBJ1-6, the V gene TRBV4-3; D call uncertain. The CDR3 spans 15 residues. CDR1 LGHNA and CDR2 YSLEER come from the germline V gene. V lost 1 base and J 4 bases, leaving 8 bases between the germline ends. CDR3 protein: CASSQVMGYNSPLHF. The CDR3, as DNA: TGCGCCAGCAGCCAAGTAATGGGTTATAATTCACCCCTCCACTTT.

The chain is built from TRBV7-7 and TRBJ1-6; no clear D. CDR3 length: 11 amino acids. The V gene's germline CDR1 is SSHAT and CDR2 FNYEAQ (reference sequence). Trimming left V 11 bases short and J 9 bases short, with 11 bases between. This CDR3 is CALEPISPLHF. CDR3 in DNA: TGTGCCCTGGAGCCTATTTCACCCCTCCACTTT.